This is a list of T cell receptor beta chains from one sample in a study of blood T cell repertoires in COVID-19. The data were produced by immunoSEQ multiplex PCR, yet TCRdb's version contains in-frame clones alone and is incomplete. The sample has about 110,000 clones; about 79% are singletons. The sample taken for sequencing was peripheral blood. Source of these receptors: a man aged 80 or over with COVID-19, enrolled during active disease. The CDR3 runs from the conserved cysteine through the conserved F or W. A D gene is named only where the DNA matches it firmly. Clone sizes are given selectively: once, few, many, or a class where the clone is expanded.

D gene | J gene | clone size | V gene | CDR3 length | CDR3 protein | CDR3 DNA
- | TRBJ2-1 | - | TRBV27 | 15 | CASSLSDRGYNEQFF | TGTGCCAGCAGTTTGTCGGATAGAGGCTACAATGAGCAGTTCTTC
- | TRBJ2-7 | - | TRBV15 | 13 | CATSRDDSYEQYF | TGTGCCACCAGCAGAGATGACAGTTACGAGCAGTACTTC
TRBD1 | TRBJ2-1 | - | TRBV7-9 | 15 | CASSHRDRPYNEQFF | TGTGCCAGCAGTCACCGGGACAGGCCCTACAATGAGCAGTTCTTC
- | TRBJ1-5 | - | TRBV24-1 | 14 | CATSETGKYQPQHF | TGTGCCACCAGTGAGACAGGTAAGTATCAGCCCCAGCATTTT
TRBD2 | TRBJ2-3 | - | TRBV5-8 | 13 | CAAVAGAADTQYF | TGTGCCGCAGTAGCGGGAGCAGCAGATACGCAGTATTTT
TRBD1 | TRBJ1-2 | - | TRBV7-9 | 14 | CASSTSTGAEGYTF | TGTGCCAGCAGCACGTCGACAGGGGCGGAGGGCTACACCTTC
- | TRBJ1-1 | - | TRBV28 | 15 | CASSPSGEGDTEAFF | TGTGCCAGCAGTCCATCAGGAGAAGGGGACACTGAAGCTTTCTTT
- | TRBJ2-7 | - | TRBV15 | 15 | CATSRDYEGSYEQYF | TGTGCCACCAGCAGAGATTATGAGGGCAGTTACGAGCAGTACTTC
- | TRBJ1-3 | - | TRBV4-1 | 15 | CASSQFEYSGNTIYF | TGCGCCAGCAGCCAATTTGAGTACTCTGGAAACACCATATATTTT
TRBD1 | TRBJ2-2 | - | TRBV6-6 | 18 | CASSRTATGTGGAGELFF | TGTGCCAGCAGCCGAACCGCCACCGGGACAGGGGGAGCCGGGGAGCTGTTTTTT
TRBD1 | TRBJ1-2 | - | TRBV6-1 | 16 | CASSGTGGQDVYGYTF | TGTGCCAGCAGTGGGACAGGGGGCCAGGACGTCTATGGCTACACCTTC
- | TRBJ2-1 | - | TRBV5-8 | 15 | CASSLGPGRSNEQFF | TGTGCCAGCAGCTTGGGGCCTGGGAGGTCCAATGAGCAGTTCTTC
TRBD1 | TRBJ1-5 | once | TRBV28 | 15 | CASRTGTGGGQPQHF | TGTGCCAGCAGGACCGGGACAGGGGGAGGTCAGCCCCAGCATTTT
- | TRBJ2-5 | - | TRBV4-2 | 16 | CASSHELADTIRTQYF | TGTGCCAGCAGCCATGAACTAGCCGACACAATAAGGACCCAGTACTTC
TRBD2 | TRBJ2-2 | - | TRBV11-2 | 17 | CASSLSRSGRSTGELFF | TGTGCCAGCAGCTTAAGTCGCAGCGGGAGAAGCACCGGGGAGCTGTTTTTT
- | TRBJ2-2 | - | TRBV10-2 | 15 | CASSIGRGWGGELFF | TGCGCCAGCAGCATAGGCAGGGGCTGGGGCGGGGAGCTGTTTTTT
TRBD2 | TRBJ2-7 | - | TRBV30 | 15 | CAWRTPGLRGYEQYF | TGTGCCTGGAGGACTCCGGGACTAAGAGGCTACGAGCAGTACTTC
- | TRBJ2-2 | once | TRBV10-3 | 15 | CAISARGSPTGELFF | TGTGCCATCAGTGCGCGCGGCAGCCCCACCGGGGAGCTGTTTTTT